Sequencing of this T cell receptor beta chain was carried out in a study of cytomegalovirus exposure and HLA in healthy donors. Study in general: Unique TCRs from HLA-typed donors, 80 million to 90 million of them, were held in an early data release.

This clone has just a few counts. The PCR was carried out with 60 Vbeta primers and 13 Jbeta primers. Data came from immunoSEQ multiplex PCR; TCRdb stores just in-frame clones and leaves some out. The sample lists about 120,000 clones, 65% to 80% seen once, with 2.5% to 3.5% in the top ten. The germline V gene encodes CDR1 LNHDA and CDR2 SQIVND (reference sequence). The CDR3 consists of 13 residues. Between the trimmed V and J ends, which lost 0 bases and 1 base, there was a span of 3 bases. The specimen was PBMCs. The chain combines TRBV19 with TRBJ2-5; D is undetermined. The receptor comes from a woman aged 40 to 50 in good health and CMV-seropositive. In DNA form, the CDR3 reads TGTGCCAGTAGTATAGACCGCCAAGAGACCCAGTACTTC. It translates to CASSIDRQETQYF.